This TCR beta chain originates from a study of T cell responses to AZD1222 COVID-19 vaccine. Study results and caveats: Recipients of AZD1222 seropositive at baseline numbered only 5 to 7. The study sampled repertoires only after the peak T cell response.

Using immunoSEQ multiplex PCR, the repertoire was profiled, and TCRdb retains in-frame clones only, with some absent. The sample yields around 100,000 clones, roughly four fifths seen once. Comment on this clone: Its antigen is as yet unknown.

Per germline, CDR1 MDHEN and CDR2 SYDVKM. The CDR3 is 15 amino acids. J gave up 6 bases and V 5 bases, and 8 bases lay outside the gene matches. The sequencing used peripheral blood, collected on day 0 of AZD1222 vaccination. The receptor was derived from an adult in good health. The chain has TRBV28 and TRBJ2-1, with 9 bases that match TRBD2. CDR3: CASSVAGAGGNEQFF. The CDR3 DNA sequence: TGTGCCAGCAGTGTAGCGGGGGCCGGGGGCAATGAGCAGTTCTTC.